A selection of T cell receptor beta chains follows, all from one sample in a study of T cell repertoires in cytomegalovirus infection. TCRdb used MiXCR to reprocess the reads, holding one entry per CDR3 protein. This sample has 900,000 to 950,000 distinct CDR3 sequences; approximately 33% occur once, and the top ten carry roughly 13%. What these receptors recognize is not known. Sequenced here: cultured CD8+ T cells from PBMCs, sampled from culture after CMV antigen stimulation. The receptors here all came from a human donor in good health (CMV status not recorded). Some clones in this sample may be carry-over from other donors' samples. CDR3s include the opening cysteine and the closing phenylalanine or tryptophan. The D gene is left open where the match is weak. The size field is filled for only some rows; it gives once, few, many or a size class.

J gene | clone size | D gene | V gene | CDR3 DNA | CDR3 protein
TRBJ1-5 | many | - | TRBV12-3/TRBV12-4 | TGTGCCAGCAGTTTTTCCGGGGACTGGAGCAATCAGCCCCAGCATTTT | CASSFSGDWSNQPQHF
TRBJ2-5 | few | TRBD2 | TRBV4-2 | TGTGCCAGCAGCCAGCGAGCAGGGTCGGGACTAGCGGGGGAAGAGACCCAGTACTTC | CASSQRAGSGLAGEETQYF
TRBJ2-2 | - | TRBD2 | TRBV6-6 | TGTGCCAGCAGTCCCACAAGCGGGGCAACCGGGGAGCTGTTTTTT | CASSPTSGATGELFF
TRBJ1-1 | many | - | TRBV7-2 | TGTGCCAGCAGCTTAGTCTCCCTTGGCACTGAAGCTTTCTTT | CASSLVSLGTEAFF
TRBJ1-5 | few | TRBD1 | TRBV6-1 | TGTGCCAGCAGCGTCCAGGGGGTCCATCAGCCCCAGCATTTT | CASSVQGVHQPQHF
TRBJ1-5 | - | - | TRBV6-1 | TGTGCCAGCAGTGAGAGGCTCCACCTCATCGGCAATCAGCCCCAGCATTTT | CASSERLHLIGNQPQHF
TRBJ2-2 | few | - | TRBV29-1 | TGCAGCGTTGCAGAACACACCGGGGAGCTGTTTTTT | CSVAEHTGELFF
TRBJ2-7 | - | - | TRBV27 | TGTGCCAGCAGTTTATCCTCGAGCCAGTACGAGCAGTACTTC | CASSLSSSQYEQYF
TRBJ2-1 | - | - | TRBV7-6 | TGTGCCAGCAGCCCGAAAGGTCGGGCGGGAAGCTCCTACAATGAGCAGTTCTTC | CASSPKGRAGSSYNEQFF
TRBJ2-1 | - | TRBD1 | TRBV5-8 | TGTGCCAGCAGCTACTTCGGACAGGGGAGAAATGAGCAGTTCTTC | CASSYFGQGRNEQFF
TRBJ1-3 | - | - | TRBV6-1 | TGTGCCAGCAGTCGGACGTCCTCTGGAAACACCATATATTTT | CASSRTSSGNTIYF
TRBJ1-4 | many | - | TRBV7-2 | TGTGCCAGCAGCCCCTATAGCGGAGCAACTAATGAAAAACTGTTTTTT | CASSPYSGATNEKLFF
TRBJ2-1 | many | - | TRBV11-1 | TGTGCCAGCAGCTTAGAAATGGGGCCCAATGAGCAGTTCTTC | CASSLEMGPNEQFF
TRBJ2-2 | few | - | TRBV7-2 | TGTGCCAGCAGCTTAGTAGGCAGCCTCACCGGGGAGCTGTTTTTT | CASSLVGSLTGELFF
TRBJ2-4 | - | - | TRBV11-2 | TGTGCCAGCAGCTTAGATCTTCCAGGGGTGCTAGCCAAAAACATTCAGTACTTC | CASSLDLPGVLAKNIQYF
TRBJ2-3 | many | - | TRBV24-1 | TGTGCCACCAGAACCGGGACAACAGATACGCAGTATTTT | CATRTGTTDTQYF
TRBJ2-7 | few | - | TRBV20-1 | TGCAGTGCCCTGGCCCCCAGGAGCTCCTACGAGCAGTACTTC | CSALAPRSSYEQYF
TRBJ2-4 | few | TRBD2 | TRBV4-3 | TGCGCCAGCAGCCCCCAGCGGGGCACCAGGGCCAAAAACATTCAGTACTTC | CASSPQRGTRAKNIQYF
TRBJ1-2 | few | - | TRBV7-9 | TGTGCCAGCAGGGCCCCTGGACAGTATAACTATGGCTACACCTTC | CASRAPGQYNYGYTF
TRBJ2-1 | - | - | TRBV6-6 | TGTGCCAGCCCGGGGGCGACTATCAATGAGCAGTTCTTC | CASPGATINEQFF
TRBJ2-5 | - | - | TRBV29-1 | TGCAGCGTTAAGGACTCTGGGGAGACCCAGTACTTC | CSVKDSGETQYF
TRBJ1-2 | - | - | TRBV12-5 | TGTGCTAGTGGGCCCGACACAGGGAACTATGGCTACACCTTC | CASGPDTGNYGYTF
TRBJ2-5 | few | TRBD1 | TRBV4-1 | TGCGCCAGCAGCCACATACCTGGCAGGGGGCAAGAGACCCAGTACTTC | CASSHIPGRGQETQYF
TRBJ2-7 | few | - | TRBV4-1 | TGCGCCAGCAGCCAAGAGTGGCGGGGGCCCGAGGGATCCTACGAGCAGTACTTC | CASSQEWRGPEGSYEQYF
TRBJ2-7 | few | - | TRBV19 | TGTGCCAGTGCCATGCTTGCTTCCTCCTACGAGCAGTACTTC | CASAMLASSYEQYF
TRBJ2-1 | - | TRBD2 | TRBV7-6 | TGTGCCAGCAGCTTGCTAGCGGGGGCCGGGGATGAGCAGTTCTTC | CASSLLAGAGDEQFF
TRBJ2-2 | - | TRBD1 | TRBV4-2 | TGTGCCAGCAGCCTTTTCCGGGACAGGGGGAACACCGGGGAGCTGTTTTTT | CASSLFRDRGNTGELFF
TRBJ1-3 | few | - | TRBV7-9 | TGTGCCAGCAGCCAGCCCGGGCTCCCAGCGGGAAACACCATATATTTT | CASSQPGLPAGNTIYF
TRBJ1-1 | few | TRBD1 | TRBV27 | TGTGCCAGCGGGCCGACGACAGGGGAAGCTTTCTTT | CASGPTTGEAFF
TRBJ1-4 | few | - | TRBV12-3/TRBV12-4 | TGTGCCAGCAGTTGGGGGGGTTCTAATGAAAAACTGTTTTTT | CASSWGGSNEKLFF
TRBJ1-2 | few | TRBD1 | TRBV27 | TGTGCCAGCAGTCTGAAAAGGACAGGGTTTGCCTATGGCTACACCTTC | CASSLKRTGFAYGYTF
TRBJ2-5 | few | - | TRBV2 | TGTGCCAGCAGTGAACGGGGCTTACCTCAAGAGACCCAGTACTTC | CASSERGLPQETQYF
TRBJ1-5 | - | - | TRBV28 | TGTGCCAGCAGTTTGCCCCAACGGCCCCAGCATTTT | CASSLPQRPQHF
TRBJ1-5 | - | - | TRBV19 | TGTGCCAGTAGGCACAGGAGCGGACAGCCCCAGCATTTT | CASRHRSGQPQHF
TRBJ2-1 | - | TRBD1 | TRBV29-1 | TGCAGCGTTGAAGATCCGACAGGGGTGGGCTACAATGAGCAGTTCTTC | CSVEDPTGVGYNEQFF
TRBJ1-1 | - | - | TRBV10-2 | TGCGCCAGCAGTGAGTCGAAAGGGGGCACTGAAGCTTTCTTT | CASSESKGGTEAFF
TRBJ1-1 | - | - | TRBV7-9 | TGTGCCAGCGAGAACCCCGGACGGCACACTGAAGCTTTCTTT | CASENPGRHTEAFF
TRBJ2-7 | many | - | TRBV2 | TGTGCCAGCAGTGCGCTAGGTACCTACGAGCAGTACTTC | CASSALGTYEQYF
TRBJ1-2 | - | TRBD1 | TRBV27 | TGTGCCAGCAGTTCTGGACAGGGTAGTAACTATGGCTACACCTTC | CASSSGQGSNYGYTF
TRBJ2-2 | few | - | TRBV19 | TGTGCCAGTAGTATAGACCCGGTGGGTGCGAACACCGGGGAGCTGTTTTTT | CASSIDPVGANTGELFF
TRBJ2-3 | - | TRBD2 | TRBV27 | TGTGCCAGCGGATTCGTAGCGGGTCGCACAGATACGCAGTATTTT | CASGFVAGRTDTQYF
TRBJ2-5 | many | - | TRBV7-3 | TGTGCCAGCAGCTTAACGTGGCAAGAGACCCAGTACTTC | CASSLTWQETQYF
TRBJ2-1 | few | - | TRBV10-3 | TGTGCCATCAGTCGGCCCTACAATGAGCAGTTCTTC | CAISRPYNEQFF
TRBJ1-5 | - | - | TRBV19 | TGTGCCAGTAGGACGCATATGGGGGGGCGGCAGCCCCAGCATTTT | CASRTHMGGRQPQHF
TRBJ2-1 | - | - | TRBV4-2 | TGTGCCAGCAGCCAGAGGAACGCGGGCTACAATGAGCAGTTCTTC | CASSQRNAGYNEQFF